The clone carrying this T cell receptor beta chain occurred a few times. The germline gives CDR1 MNHNY, CDR2 SVGAGI (reference sequence). The CDR3 is made up of 13 amino acids. V was pared by 5 bases and J by 4 bases, with 8 bases between. The repertoire was sequenced with immunoSEQ multiplex PCR; TCRdb's copy has only in-frame clones and lacks some. The repertoire holds under 30,000 clones, with about 87% as singletons. This entry belongs to a study of lymphopenia after photon versus proton radiotherapy. V usage is TRBV6-6 and J usage is TRBJ2-2, with no clear D. Sequenced here: peripheral blood, sampled from a patient treated with photon-based radiotherapy. The sequence came from a man aged 50-60 years with gastric cancer. The CDR3 loop reads CASSSSFTGELFF. The CDR3 DNA reads TGTGCCAGCAGTAGTAGCTTCACCGGGGAGCTGTTTTTT.